This T cell receptor beta chain was observed in a study of T cell repertoires in cytomegalovirus infection. The wider study: The public TCR beta signatures pointed to both CMV infection and matching HLA type. Study observations and caveats: Across the ex vivo response, the dominant clonotypes were HLA-C-restricted CMV-specific TCR beta clonotypes. Public TCR beta family frequency separated CMV-and-HLA carriers, including in an independent cohort.

Trimming left V 6 bases short and J 6 bases short, with 16 bases between. The CDR3 totals 13 residues. The germline V gene encodes CDR1 SQVTM and CDR2 ANQGSEA. TCRdb recomputed calls from the reads with MiXCR, one row per CDR3 protein. The sample consists of about 260,000 distinct CDR3 sequences, roughly an eighth of them appearing once. As concerns this clonotype: The antigen is undetermined.

Sample: PBMCs. The rearrangement links TRBV29-1 to TRBJ2-3; unclear D gene. The TCR originated in a human donor in good health (CMV status not recorded). Some clones in this sample may be carry-over from other donors' samples. Written as DNA, the CDR3 is TGCAGCGTGAAGGACGAAAGGATGGATACGCAGTATTTT. This encodes CSVKDERMDTQYF.